A single sample gave rise to the 14 T cell receptor beta chains below, sequenced in a study of T cells in Graves' hyperthyroidism and ophthalmopathy. Amplification yielded TCR beta CDR3 regions, with RNA transcripts as the source. Primed by the HTBI set, a first-round RT-PCR was run on the TCR CDR3. TCRdb re-called the multiplex PCR reads with MiXCR, one entry per CDR3 protein. The data show around 250,000 distinct CDR3 sequences, just over 14% seen once. The sequencing input was blood. The receptors were gathered from a woman in her forties with Graves' hyperthyroidism that later progressed to Graves' ophthalmopathy.

This clonotype came up many times. The chain uses TRBV5-1 and TRBJ2-7; possible D gene TRBD1, 7 bases. V lost 4 bases and J 3 bases, leaving 17 bases between the germline ends. CDR3 length: 15 residues. Germline V gene sequence: CDR1 SGHRS, CDR2 YFSETQ. The CDR3 DNA is TGCGCCAGCAGCGGAGGGACAGCGCATTACTACGAGCAGTACTTC. It encodes CASSGGTAHYYEQYF. Filled out from reference TRBV5-1 and TRBJ2-7, the complete variable domain reads KAGVTQTPRYLIKTRGQQVTLSCSPISGHRSVSWYQQTPGQGLQFLFEYFSETQRNKGNFPGRFSGRQFSNSRSEMNVSTLELGDSALYLCASSGGTAHYYEQYFGPGTRLTVT.

In this sample, this clonotype turned up many times. The chain has TRBV7-9 and TRBJ1-5, with TRBD1 as a possible D gene (5 bases). Looked up from germline, CDR1 is SEHNR and CDR2 is FQNEAQ (reference sequence). Between the trimmed V and J ends, which lost 1 base and 7 bases, there was a span of 11 bases. The CDR3 loop spans 14 amino acids. The CDR3 sequence: CASSLEMQGQPQHF. The CDR3 bases are TGTGCCAGCAGCTTAGAAATGCAGGGCCAGCCCCAGCATTTT.

This clonotype came up many times. The rearrangement links TRBV29-1 to TRBJ2-7; maybe TRBD2 (6 bases). The CDR3 totals 14 residues. Germline values: CDR1 SQVTM, CDR2 ANQGSEA. V lost 6 bases, J lost 7 bases, and 22 bases lay in between. In DNA form, the CDR3 reads TGCAGCGTGGGGAGCGGGTCCCTGGGGAGGGAGCAGTACTTC. This codes for CSVGSGSLGREQYF.

This clonotype was counted between two and nine times. The rearrangement joins TRBV6-1 to TRBJ1-2, with TRBD1 matching 7 bases. The V gene's germline CDR1 is MNHNS and CDR2 SASEGT. The CDR3 has 14 residues. Trimming took 5 bases from V and 4 from J; bases not matched to a gene: 7. CDR3 loop: CASSPRQGGYGYTF. The CDR3 DNA sequence: TGTGCCAGCAGTCCACGACAGGGCGGCTATGGCTACACCTTC.

This clonotype was recorded at least ten times. The genes are TRBV4-1 and TRBJ2-1, with D unresolved. V was cut by 4 bases and J by 5 bases, with 12 bases left in between. Germline V CDR1 and CDR2: MGHRA, YSYEKL. CDR3 length: 14 amino acids. CDR3 sequence (DNA): TGCGCCAGCAGCCCGGGCCTCCTGGACAATGAGCAGTTCTTC. Translating it yields CASSPGLLDNEQFF.

This clonotype has at least ten counts. The rearrangement links TRBV20-1 to TRBJ1-1; D not resolved. Germline values: CDR1 DFQATT, CDR2 SNEGSKA (reference sequence). V lost 0 bases and J 4 bases, leaving 9 bases between the germline ends. This CDR3 is built from 13 residues. CDR3 DNA sequence: TGCAGTGCTAGAGAAGGAGAGAGCACTGAAGCTTTCTTT. It specifies CSAREGESTEAFF.

The J gene is TRBJ2-7, the V gene TRBV19; no firm D call. Trimming took 0 bases from V and 3 from J, leaving 12 bases between them. In germline, CDR1 is LNHDA, CDR2 SQIVND (reference sequence). The CDR3 totals 15 residues. CDR3 sequence (DNA): TGTGCCAGTAGTATAGACAGGCGGACCCTCTACGAGCAGTACTTC. Protein product: CASSIDRRTLYEQYF.

The gene calls are TRBV2 and TRBJ1-6, with TRBD1 identical over 11 bases. The CDR3 has 15 residues. Unmatched junction bases numbered 2, after V lost 5 bases and J lost 5 bases. Germline V gene data show CDR1 as SNHLY and CDR2 as FYNNEI. The CDR3 DNA is TGTGCCAGCAGTAAGGGACAGGGGGATAATTCACCCCTCCACTTT. Its protein product is CASSKGQGDNSPLHF.

The sample holds many counts of this clonotype. This chain links TRBV11-2 with TRBJ2-7; D remains unclear. The CDR3 totals 14 residues. V lost 0 bases to trimming and J lost 2 bases, with 8 bases between them. CDR1 and CDR2 from the germline V gene are SGHAT and FQNNGV. The CDR3 nucleotides are TGTGCCAGCAGCTTAGACGGCGGAGCCTACGAGCAGTACTTC. Translation: CASSLDGGAYEQYF.

This clonotype was found a few times. This may be a read error: a much more frequent sequence differs by one nucleotide. The V and J genes are TRBV20-1 and TRBJ1-5; no clear D. Germline V gene data show CDR1 as DFQATT and CDR2 as SNEGSKA (reference sequence). The CDR3 consists of 14 residues. CDR3 loop: CSARGLPGNQPEHF. CDR3 bases: TGCAGTGCCCGTGGCCTCCCGGGCAATCAGCCCGAGCATTTT.

This clonotype was observed at least ten times. The J gene is TRBJ2-3, the V gene TRBV15; no clear D gene. The V gene lost 0 bases and the J gene lost 2 bases, with 15 bases spanning the gap. Germline V gene sequence: CDR1 LNHNV, CDR2 YYDKDF (reference sequence). CDR3 length equals 17 residues. The CDR3 DNA reads as TGTGCCACCAGCAGAGATGTCAAAGTAGGTGACACAGATACGCAGTATTTT. This encodes CATSRDVKVGDTDTQYF.

This clonotype has a count of ten or more. CDR3 bases: TGCGCCAGCAGTGAGTCTTGGGACCTACTAAACAATGAGCAGTTCTTC. This codes for CASSESWDLLNNEQFF. The V call is TRBV10-2, the J call TRBJ2-1; D is perhaps TRBD1 or TRBD2 (5 bases each). This CDR3 contains 16 residues. Trimming stripped 0 bases from V and 5 bases from J, with 14 bases between. The V gene's germline CDR1 is WSHSY and CDR2 SAAADI.

This clonotype was recorded at least ten times. The gene calls are TRBV4-1 and TRBJ2-1, with 16 bases fitting TRBD2. The length of the CDR3 is 18 residues. V shed 7 bases, J shed 0 bases, and the junction held 6 bases outside the gene matches. The germline CDR1 and CDR2 sequences are MGHRA and YSYEKL. The CDR3 bases are TGCGCCAGCAAGGTGGGACTAGCGGGAGGGAGCTCCTACAATGAGCAGTTCTTC. It translates to CASKVGLAGGSSYNEQFF.

This clonotype was detected ten times or more. This sequence joins TRBV29-1 and TRBJ2-4; no clear D. This CDR3 region has 11 residues. Germline lookup yields CDR1 SQVTM and CDR2 ANQGSEA. Trimming shortened V by 5 bases and J by 7 bases, and 9 bases separated the two germline ends. The CDR3 nucleotides are TGCAGCGTTTCCCTAATGAACATTCAGTACTTC. The encoded protein is CSVSLMNIQYF.